This T cell receptor beta chain was found in a study of T cell repertoires in ileal Crohn's disease (dated 2019 in TCRdb). Regarding the research as a whole: The median duration of disease was roughly 7.6 years, and at the time of surgery around 36% of patients were active smokers. All patients had surgery for a complication: stricturing disease in roughly 61% and penetrating disease in 39%. Roughly half of the patients were given postoperative therapy, with around 11 receiving thiopurines and approximately 17 receiving anti-TNF agents. A prospective multicentre cohort supplied the 45 to 60 Crohn's disease patients whose TCR repertoires were analysed. The study was conducted in parallel with a multicentre cohort that was designed to identify predictors of early endoscopic recurrence following ileocolonic resection. A Rutgeerts score above i0 was used to define endoscopic postoperative recurrence. A total of around 150 mucosal samples from some 57 patients were sequenced, collected from several sites on the surgical specimen as well as at postoperative endoscopy. Paper-wide results and their limitations: Compared with CD4 T cells, sorted CD8 T cells contained more high-frequency clones, which suggests that the mucosal expansions were mostly CD8. Higher percentages of high-frequency clones at the time of surgery were linked to endoscopic recurrence, and every patient with clonality above 26.8% (18/57) had recurrence. Mucosal CD4 and CD8 T cells were sorted and sequenced only in a subgroup of patients, the size of which was not stated. Patients who were active smokers at surgery had a significantly higher proportion of clonal expansions than non-smokers (around 25% vs 18%, p=0.02).

To be eligible, patients had to be adults with ileal or ileocolonic Crohn's disease and an indication for ileocolonic resection. Whole ileal mucosal biopsies were stored frozen at -80°C before DNA extraction. Genomic DNA was isolated from frozen whole biopsies using a TRizol-based method, and the DNA was quantified with a NanoDrop 2000 spectrophotometer. With respect to this clone: Its binding antigen is unknown. Base qualities were left out, and no much larger clone turns up one base away.

For commercial TCRB immunosequencing, roughly 0.5 micrograms of biopsy DNA were submitted for each sample. Adaptive Biotechnology amplified the CDR3 regions from genomic DNA with a two-step multiplex PCR designed to control amplification bias. In the first PCR, primers covered every V and J gene segment, and in the second PCR, barcodes and Illumina adapters were added. CDR3 libraries were sequenced using an Illumina instrument. For the original study's pipeline: The analysis drew on both the pipelines supplied by the vendor and custom analysis of the raw data in R/Bioconductor running R version 3.3.0. Clonality, which ranges from 0 to 1, was calculated as the inverse of the normalised Shannon entropy across all productive clones. High-frequency clones were defined as the share of the repertoire taken up by the top 100 clones, keeping only clones that passed a 95% confidence test. Overlap between samples was measured with the Morisita-Horn index, while repertoire diversity was measured with the Simpson index. The table was pulled from immuneACCESS by TCRdb, which kept in-frame rearrangements only. Such tables lose some clones; where checked, under half of the loss comes from unresolved V genes, and the rest has no known cause. V, J and clone size reflect that table, while D and trimming were determined from the DNA. The table for this sample lists some 14,000 clones; around nine tenths of them were counted only once. Over 3.5% of the sample lies in the top ten.

CDR1 MDHEN and CDR2 SYDVKM were looked up in the germline V gene. The CDR3 contains 15 residues, cysteine and phenylalanine counted. The entry retains the CDR3 DNA only, 45 bases that are in frame from base 1. V loses 4 bases of germline sequence and J loses 1 base, and the interval between the two ends is 13 bases. Input material: ileal tissue. This receptor was obtained from an adult with Crohn's disease. Rearrangement joined TRBV28 to TRBJ1-1; the D gene lacks a confident call. The nucleotides are TGTGCCAGCAGTTGGCCGTTGGGGAGGAACACTGAAGCTTTCTTT. Its amino acids are CASSWPLGRNTEAFF. Reference TRBV28 and TRBJ1-1 genes cover what lies past the CDR3, so the full variable domain is DVKVTQSSRYLVKRTGEKVFLECVQDMDHENMFWYRQDPGLGLRLIYFSYDVKMKEKGDIPEGYSVSREKKERFSLILESASTNQTSMYLCASSWPLGRNTEAFFGQGTRLTVV.